The present entry profiles one T cell receptor beta chain with its context. The V gene lost 5 bases and the J gene lost 0 bases, with 8 bases spanning the gap. The CDR3 runs to 15 residues. The germline gives CDR1 SGHNT, CDR2 YENEEA. Indicated time point: 2014-2015 season, 7 days after vaccination. The data originate from a study of follicular helper T cells after annual influenza vaccination. Study-level information: For some subjects, blood spans the 2013-2014, 2014-2015 and 2015-2016 annual vaccinations.

TCRB was sequenced at Survey level resolution. The repertoire was sequenced with immunoSEQ multiplex PCR; TCRdb's copy has only in-frame clones and lacks some. The sample has about 9,800 clones; 83% are singletons. The sample in question was CXCR5- memory CD4+ T cells sorted from blood, obtained 7 days after influenza vaccination. V gene TRBV11-3 combines with J gene TRBJ2-6; a possible D gene is TRBD2 (5 bases). The receptor comes from an adult who received the influenza vaccine. The CDR3 coding sequence is TGTGCCAGCAGCCGCGAGGGCTCTGGGGCCAACGTCCTGACTTTC. Amino acids: CASSREGSGANVLTF. Variable domain in full (rest from reference TRBV11-3 and TRBJ2-6): EAGVVQSPRYKIIEKKQPVAFWCNPISGHNTLYWYLQNLGQGPELLIRYENEEAVDDSQLPKDRFSAERLKGVDSTLKIQPAELGDSAVYLCASSREGSGANVLTFGAGSRLTVL.